One and the same sample provided the 3 T cell receptor beta chains below, sequenced in a study of graft-versus-host responses after intestinal transplantation. No antigen has been identified for these receptors. This table comes from immunoSEQ multiplex PCR, and its TCRdb copy is limited to in-frame clones, with some not included. The sample records around 120,000 clones, approximately 95% being singletons. Sequencing was performed on unstimulated CD8+ T cells sorted from spleen or lymph node cells, taken before intestinal transplant. The receptors come from a human donor who received an intestinal transplant.

V gene TRBV28 combines with J gene TRBJ1-5; 7 bases agree with TRBD1. Per germline, CDR1 MDHEN and CDR2 SYDVKM. Germline trimming cut 4 bases from V and 2 bases from J; bases unmatched to any gene: 2. The CDR3 contains 14 residues. CDR3 DNA: TGTGCCAGCAGTTATGGACAGGGCAATCAGCCCCAGCATTTT. Translation gives CASSYGQGNQPQHF.

The rearrangement joins TRBV7-9 to TRBJ2-7, with 9 bases matching TRBD1. V trimming: 2 bases; J trimming: 4 bases; junction bases outside the gene matches: 6. CDR1 SEHNR and CDR2 FQNEAQ come from the germline V gene (reference sequence). This CDR3 spans 15 amino acids. The CDR3 nucleotides read TGTGCCAGCAGCTTATCGGGGACAGGGTGGTACGAGCAGTACTTC. Protein: CASSLSGTGWYEQYF.

This chain connects TRBV5-4 to TRBJ2-7; D not certain. Germline CDR1 reads SGHNT; CDR2 reads YYREEE (reference sequence). This CDR3 is built from 13 residues. The germline V and J ends were trimmed by 3 bases and 5 bases, with 12 bases remaining between them. CDR3 DNA sequence: TGTGCCAGCAGCTCCGGACGTGGTGACGAGCAGTACTTC. Protein product: CASSSGRGDEQYF.